The clone carrying this TCR beta chain came up many times. The data were taken from a study of T cells in Graves' hyperthyroidism and ophthalmopathy. RNA transcripts gave rise to amplified TCR beta CDR3 regions. HTBI primers were employed in a first-round RT-PCR of the TCR CDR3. TCRdb ran MiXCR on the multiplex PCR reads and lists one entry per CDR3 protein. The data show around 440,000 distinct CDR3 sequences, 15% to 18% seen once. After removal of 6 bases from V and 2 bases from J, the junction contained 3 bases not matched to a gene. The CDR3 sequence is 14 residues long. Germline CDR1 reads SNHLY; CDR2 reads FYNNEI. Together with thyroid ultrasound, orbital computed tomography, serum thyroxine and TRAb, clinical symptoms were used for diagnoses. Out of roughly 10 ml of fresh peripheral blood came the PBMCs.

The receptor was isolated from a woman under 30 with Graves' hyperthyroidism. Sequencing was performed on blood. The genes are TRBV2 and TRBJ2-4, with 8 nucleotides matching TRBD1. Here the CDR3 reads CASRDRASKNIQYF. As DNA, the CDR3 is TGTGCCAGCAGGGACAGGGCTTCCAAAAACATTCAGTACTTC.